The TCR beta chain under discussion was sequenced for a study of beta chain features in type 1 diabetes. Study background: Sorted cell examination encompassed under 130 million cells across all samples. Points from the study as a whole: Equally in patients and controls, PCR might preferentially amplify shorter templates. Lower insertion and higher deletion counts appeared at VDJ junctions in type 1 diabetes patients. All four CD4+ subsets from Type 1 diabetes patients carried moderately but significantly shorter TCRB CDR3s.

By way of CD45RO/CCR7/CD25/CD127/CD95/CD27, the CD4+ regulatory, stem cell-like memory, central memory and naive cells were sorted. Comments on this clone: Its antigen is currently unknown.

The CDR3 is 11 amino acids. V was clipped by 7 bases and J by 2 bases, with 8 bases between them. Germline V gene lookup returns CDR1 SQVTM and CDR2 ANQGSEA. Expressed TCRB transcripts were sequenced, since all the RNA that had been isolated was reverse transcribed. Clones were sequenced by immunoSEQ multiplex PCR, and TCRdb holds only the in-frame ones, with some missing. The sample comprises about 150,000 clones, 13% of which are singletons, and 1.3% rests with the top ten. The sequence was collected from a man in his late teens or twenties with type 1 diabetes. The material sequenced was central memory CD4+ T cells from blood. The V and J genes are TRBV29-1 and TRBJ2-5, with D possibly called TRBD1 or TRBD2 (6 bases each). Here the CDR3 reads CSGGGQETQYF. Here the CDR3 DNA reads TGCAGCGGAGGGGGGCAAGAGACCCAGTACTTC.